This record looks at one T cell receptor beta chain sequence and its context. The data were taken from a study of blood T cell repertoires in COVID-19. Study background: Specimens from acute and convalescent COVID-19 originated in the United States, Italy and Spain. PBMCs, B-cell-depleted T cells, or T cells were the source of the cDNA or gDNA that made up the material.

Original methodology: Nucleated cell number was recorded as an estimate derived from reference gene primer amplification. TCRdb's table, derived via immunoSEQ multiplex PCR, lists solely in-frame clones and lacks some. V, J and clone size are taken as reported in that table, and D and trimming were inferred from the DNA itself. The sample holds about 81,000 clones, 88% seen once. The germline V gene has CDR1 SGHTS and CDR2 YDEGEE. Between the trimmed V and J ends, which lost 0 bases and 12 bases, there was a span of 10 bases. The CDR3 totals 12 residues. Sequencing input: peripheral blood. V and J are TRBV5-8 and TRBJ2-1; maybe TRBD1 (5 bases). This clonotype was sampled from a woman aged 80 or older with acute or convalescent COVID-19. As DNA, the CDR3 is TGTGCCAGCAGCTTGGAAGGCAGGGTGCAGTTCTTC. This gives the protein CASSLEGRVQFF.